These T cell receptor beta chains were read from a single sample in a study of T cell responses to AZD1222 COVID-19 vaccine. Here immunoSEQ multiplex PCR was the method, and the copy in TCRdb shows in-frame clones only, minus some. The sample consists of around 100,000 clones, approximately 87% of them appearing once. The sequenced sample was peripheral blood, obtained on day 0 of AZD1222 vaccination. Receptors were obtained from an adult in good health. CDR3s include the opening cysteine and the closing phenylalanine or tryptophan. Each record gives: CDR3 DNA, CDR3 protein, clone size, J gene, D gene, V gene. The D gene is left open where the match is weak. Not every row has a clone size; where given, it reads once, few, many or a size class.

CDR3nt: TGTGCCTGGAGTTTGGTGGTTAGGGCTGAAGCTTTCTTT
CDR3aa: CAWSLVVRAEAFF
abundance: NA
j_gene: TRBJ1-1
d_gene: NA
v_gene: TRBV30

CDR3nt: TGTGCCAGCAGTTTGGGTGGGCCCGAGCAGTACTTC
CDR3aa: CASSLGGPEQYF
abundance: NA
j_gene: TRBJ2-7
d_gene: NA
v_gene: TRBV12-3/TRBV12-4

CDR3nt: TGTGCCAGCAGTCATAAGACCGGGACTAGCGGGGGGCAAGAGACCCAGTACTTC
CDR3aa: CASSHKTGTSGGQETQYF
abundance: NA
j_gene: TRBJ2-5
d_gene: TRBD2
v_gene: TRBV27

CDR3nt: TGCGCCAGCAGTCAATCGGCCCTCACAGGGGACTGTGGCTACACCTTC
CDR3aa: CASSQSALTGDCGYTF
abundance: NA
j_gene: TRBJ1-2
d_gene: TRBD1
v_gene: TRBV23-1

CDR3nt: TGTGCCAGCAGCGGGGATCCGGGGGACTCCTACGAGCAGTACTTC
CDR3aa: CASSGDPGDSYEQYF
abundance: NA
j_gene: TRBJ2-7
d_gene: NA
v_gene: TRBV7-2

CDR3nt: TGTGCCAGCAGCCAACCCGGGACAGGGGAAGCGAACTATGGCTACACCTTC
CDR3aa: CASSQPGTGEANYGYTF
abundance: NA
j_gene: TRBJ1-2
d_gene: TRBD1
v_gene: TRBV4-2

CDR3nt: TGCGCCAGCAGCCAAGCAGGGGACTATGGCTACACCTTC
CDR3aa: CASSQAGDYGYTF
abundance: NA
j_gene: TRBJ1-2
d_gene: NA
v_gene: TRBV4-1

CDR3nt: TGTGCCACCAGGGAGGGACTAGCTAGCAATGAGCAGTTCTTC
CDR3aa: CATREGLASNEQFF
abundance: NA
j_gene: TRBJ2-1
d_gene: TRBD2
v_gene: TRBV15

CDR3nt: TGTGCCAGCAGCTCGACTAGCGGGGGCCCCACGAGGGAGGAGACCCAGTACTTC
CDR3aa: CASSSTSGGPTREETQYF
abundance: NA
j_gene: TRBJ2-5
d_gene: TRBD2
v_gene: TRBV7-3

CDR3nt: TGTGCCAGTAGTATAGGGACAGGGGAGTTTACTGAAGCTTTCTTT
CDR3aa: CASSIGTGEFTEAFF
abundance: NA
j_gene: TRBJ1-1
d_gene: TRBD1
v_gene: TRBV19

CDR3nt: TGTGCCAGCAGCCAAGTTCACCATAGCACAGATACGCAGTATTTT
CDR3aa: CASSQVHHSTDTQYF
abundance: NA
j_gene: TRBJ2-3
d_gene: NA
v_gene: TRBV3-1/TRBV3-2

CDR3nt: TGTGCCAGCAGCTCTGCAGGGAACATTCAGTACTTC
CDR3aa: CASSSAGNIQYF
abundance: NA
j_gene: TRBJ2-4
d_gene: NA
v_gene: TRBV11-2

CDR3nt: TGTGCCAGCAGCCGGGGACAGTTCAATGAGCAGTTCTTC
CDR3aa: CASSRGQFNEQFF
abundance: NA
j_gene: TRBJ2-1
d_gene: TRBD1
v_gene: TRBV7-9

CDR3nt: TGTGCCAGCAGCTTAGGACGTCCTCCCGAATACAATGAGCAGTTCTTC
CDR3aa: CASSLGRPPEYNEQFF
abundance: NA
j_gene: TRBJ2-1
d_gene: NA
v_gene: TRBV7-9

CDR3nt: TGTGCCAGCAGCTTGTTGCGGGGGGTCAGCAATCAGCCCCAGCATTTT
CDR3aa: CASSLLRGVSNQPQHF
abundance: NA
j_gene: TRBJ1-5
d_gene: NA
v_gene: TRBV5-8

CDR3nt: TGTGCCAGCTCCCCGACAGGGGGAGGCACAGATACGCAGTATTTT
CDR3aa: CASSPTGGGTDTQYF
abundance: NA
j_gene: TRBJ2-3
d_gene: TRBD1
v_gene: TRBV18

CDR3nt: TGTGCCAGCAGCGTGGACACTGGACAGGGGTTTGAAAAACTGTTTTTT
CDR3aa: CASSVDTGQGFEKLFF
abundance: NA
j_gene: TRBJ1-4
d_gene: TRBD1
v_gene: TRBV9

CDR3nt: TGTGCCAGCAGCGCCCGGGACAGGGGATCCATCTATGGCTACACCTTC
CDR3aa: CASSARDRGSIYGYTF
abundance: once
j_gene: TRBJ1-2
d_gene: TRBD1
v_gene: TRBV9

CDR3nt: TGCAGCGCCTCAGTTCGGGACAGGGGTGCGAACTATGGCTACACCTTC
CDR3aa: CSASVRDRGANYGYTF
abundance: NA
j_gene: TRBJ1-2
d_gene: TRBD1
v_gene: TRBV29-1

CDR3nt: TGTGCCAGCCGTCCCGAGGGGGGCAGGGAGCAGTACTTC
CDR3aa: CASRPEGGREQYF
abundance: NA
j_gene: TRBJ2-7
d_gene: NA
v_gene: TRBV2

CDR3nt: TGTGCCTGGAGTGTACAGGGGAATCAGCCCCAGCATTTT
CDR3aa: CAWSVQGNQPQHF
abundance: NA
j_gene: TRBJ1-5
d_gene: TRBD1
v_gene: TRBV30

CDR3nt: TGTGCCAGCAGCGCTGGGACAGGAGGGTACAATGAGCAGTTCTTC
CDR3aa: CASSAGTGGYNEQFF
abundance: NA
j_gene: TRBJ2-1
d_gene: TRBD1
v_gene: TRBV5-4

CDR3nt: TGTGCCAGCTCACCCCGGACAGGGTCGGGTGAAGCTTTCTTT
CDR3aa: CASSPRTGSGEAFF
abundance: once
j_gene: TRBJ1-1
d_gene: TRBD1
v_gene: TRBV18

CDR3nt: TGTGCCAGCAGCTTCACTAGCGGAGCCTGGGATGAGCAGTTCTTC
CDR3aa: CASSFTSGAWDEQFF
abundance: NA
j_gene: TRBJ2-1
d_gene: TRBD2
v_gene: TRBV7-2

CDR3nt: TGTGCCAGCAACCGACAGGGGGGGACGAACAATGAGCAGTTCTTC
CDR3aa: CASNRQGGTNNEQFF
abundance: NA
j_gene: TRBJ2-1
d_gene: TRBD1
v_gene: TRBV2

CDR3nt: TGTGCCAGCAGCTTGGAGAAGGCAGGGGGCCCTAATGAAAAACTGTTTTTT
CDR3aa: CASSLEKAGGPNEKLFF
abundance: NA
j_gene: TRBJ1-4
d_gene: TRBD1
v_gene: TRBV5-6

CDR3nt: TGCAGCGTTGGGGGTGGGACTAGCGATTGGAATGAGCAGTTCTTC
CDR3aa: CSVGGGTSDWNEQFF
abundance: NA
j_gene: TRBJ2-1
d_gene: TRBD2
v_gene: TRBV29-1

CDR3nt: TGTGCCACCAGTGATCTGTGGGGTAGTTCCGATGAGCAGTTCTTC
CDR3aa: CATSDLWGSSDEQFF
abundance: NA
j_gene: TRBJ2-1
d_gene: NA
v_gene: TRBV24-1

CDR3nt: TGTGCCAGCAGCCTCGGGACTGCCACCTCCTACGAGCAGTACTTC
CDR3aa: CASSLGTATSYEQYF
abundance: NA
j_gene: TRBJ2-7
d_gene: NA
v_gene: TRBV4-2

CDR3nt: TGTGCCAGCAAATCAGGGGTTCGGGACACTGAAGCTTTCTTT
CDR3aa: CASKSGVRDTEAFF
abundance: NA
j_gene: TRBJ1-1
d_gene: NA
v_gene: TRBV6-4

CDR3nt: TGTGCCAGCAGTTCATCAGGGGGCTGGGGCTATGGCTACACCTTC
CDR3aa: CASSSSGGWGYGYTF
abundance: NA
j_gene: TRBJ1-2
d_gene: TRBD1
v_gene: TRBV27

CDR3nt: TGTGCCAGCAGCGCCGGCCGGGGGGACAATTCACCCCTCCACTTT
CDR3aa: CASSAGRGDNSPLHF
abundance: NA
j_gene: TRBJ1-6
d_gene: NA
v_gene: TRBV9

CDR3nt: TGTGCCAGCAGCTTGGGGGGGGTTTTTGTTGGAAACACCATATATTTT
CDR3aa: CASSLGGVFVGNTIYF
abundance: NA
j_gene: TRBJ1-3
d_gene: NA
v_gene: TRBV7-2

CDR3nt: TGTGCCAGCAGTCTAGGGGTGTATCAGCCCCAGCATTTT
CDR3aa: CASSLGVYQPQHF
abundance: NA
j_gene: TRBJ1-5
d_gene: NA
v_gene: TRBV6-6

CDR3nt: TGTGCCAGTAGTATTATGCTAGCGGGGGGTATTGACATTCAGTACTTC
CDR3aa: CASSIMLAGGIDIQYF
abundance: once
j_gene: TRBJ2-4
d_gene: TRBD2
v_gene: TRBV19

CDR3nt: TGTGCCAGCAGTCTGCAGTACGAGCAGTACTTC
CDR3aa: CASSLQYEQYF
abundance: NA
j_gene: TRBJ2-7
d_gene: NA
v_gene: TRBV28

CDR3nt: TGTGCCAGCAGATTTACCGGGGGGACTGAAGCTTTCTTT
CDR3aa: CASRFTGGTEAFF
abundance: NA
j_gene: TRBJ1-1
d_gene: NA
v_gene: TRBV27

CDR3nt: TGTGCCAGCAGCTTTCGTCAGGGGGCGGGTGTAGAAAAACTGTTTTTT
CDR3aa: CASSFRQGAGVEKLFF
abundance: NA
j_gene: TRBJ1-4
d_gene: TRBD1
v_gene: TRBV5-6

CDR3nt: TGTGCCAGCAGCCGCCAAAGTCCCGACAGGGGTGAGACTGAAGCTTTCTTT
CDR3aa: CASSRQSPDRGETEAFF
abundance: NA
j_gene: TRBJ1-1
d_gene: TRBD1
v_gene: TRBV3-1/TRBV3-2

CDR3nt: TGTGCCAGCAGCTTAGGACAGCCCTATGGCTACACCTTC
CDR3aa: CASSLGQPYGYTF
abundance: NA
j_gene: TRBJ1-2
d_gene: NA
v_gene: TRBV7-8

CDR3nt: TGCGCCAGCAGCTTGGGACAGGGGGCTGACACCGGGGAGCTGTTTTTT
CDR3aa: CASSLGQGADTGELFF
abundance: NA
j_gene: TRBJ2-2
d_gene: TRBD1
v_gene: TRBV5-1

CDR3nt: TGTGCCAGTAGCGAACAGGATTCAACTAATGAAAAACTGTTTTTT
CDR3aa: CASSEQDSTNEKLFF
abundance: NA
j_gene: TRBJ1-4
d_gene: NA
v_gene: TRBV19

CDR3nt: TGTGCCAGCAGCCCAAGCGGGGGGGTCGAAGAGACCCAGTACTTC
CDR3aa: CASSPSGGVEETQYF
abundance: NA
j_gene: TRBJ2-5
d_gene: TRBD2
v_gene: TRBV6-6

CDR3nt: TGCGCCAGCAGCCAAGTCAGGGCCAATGAGCAGTTCTTC
CDR3aa: CASSQVRANEQFF
abundance: NA
j_gene: TRBJ2-1
d_gene: NA
v_gene: TRBV4-1

CDR3nt: TGTGCCAGCAGACCTTCAGCGGGGGGGCCGCGCGAGCAGTACTTC
CDR3aa: CASRPSAGGPREQYF
abundance: NA
j_gene: TRBJ2-7
d_gene: TRBD2
v_gene: TRBV6-6

CDR3nt: TGTGCCAGCAAGTGGCAGGGGGGTAATTCACCCCTCCACTTT
CDR3aa: CASKWQGGNSPLHF
abundance: NA
j_gene: TRBJ1-6
d_gene: TRBD1
v_gene: TRBV6-5

CDR3nt: TGTGCCACCAGCAGAGATCTTCTGAGGAGGGCAATCACTGAAGCTTTCTTT
CDR3aa: CATSRDLLRRAITEAFF
abundance: NA
j_gene: TRBJ1-1
d_gene: NA
v_gene: TRBV15

CDR3nt: TGTGCCAGCAGAAGAGGACAGGCCGATGGCTACACCTTC
CDR3aa: CASRRGQADGYTF
abundance: NA
j_gene: TRBJ1-2
d_gene: TRBD1
v_gene: TRBV6-6

CDR3nt: TGTGCCACCAGCAGAGATCCTCGCTCAGGGGTGAACACTGAAGCTTTCTTT
CDR3aa: CATSRDPRSGVNTEAFF
abundance: NA
j_gene: TRBJ1-1
d_gene: NA
v_gene: TRBV15

CDR3nt: TGTGCCAGCTCACCACGCAGGGATGACGAAAAACTGTTTTTT
CDR3aa: CASSPRRDDEKLFF
abundance: NA
j_gene: TRBJ1-4
d_gene: NA
v_gene: TRBV18